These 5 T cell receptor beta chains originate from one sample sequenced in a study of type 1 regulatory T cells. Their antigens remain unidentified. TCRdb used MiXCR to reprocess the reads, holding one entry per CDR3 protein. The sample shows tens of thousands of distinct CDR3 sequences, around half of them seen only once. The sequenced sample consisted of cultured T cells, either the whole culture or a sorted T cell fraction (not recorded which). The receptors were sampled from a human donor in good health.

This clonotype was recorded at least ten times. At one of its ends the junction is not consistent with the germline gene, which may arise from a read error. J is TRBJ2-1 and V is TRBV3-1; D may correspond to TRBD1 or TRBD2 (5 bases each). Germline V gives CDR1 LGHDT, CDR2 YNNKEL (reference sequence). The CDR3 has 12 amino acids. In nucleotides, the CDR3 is TGTGCCAGCAGTGACGGGGCGAATGGGCAGTTCTTC. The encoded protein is CASSDGANGQFF.

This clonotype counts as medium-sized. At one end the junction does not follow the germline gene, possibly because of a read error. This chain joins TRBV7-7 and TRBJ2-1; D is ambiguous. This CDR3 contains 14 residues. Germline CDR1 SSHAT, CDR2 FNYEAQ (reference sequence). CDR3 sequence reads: CASSSNSTFNEQFF. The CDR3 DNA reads TGTGCTAGCAGCTCCAACTCAACCTTCAATGAGCAGTTCTTC.

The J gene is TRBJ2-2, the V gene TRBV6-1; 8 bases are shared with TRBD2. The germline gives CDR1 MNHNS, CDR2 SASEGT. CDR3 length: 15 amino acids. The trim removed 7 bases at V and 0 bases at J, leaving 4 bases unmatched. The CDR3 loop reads CASTPGLANTGELFF. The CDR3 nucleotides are TGTGCCAGCACCCCGGGACTAGCGAACACCGGGGAGCTGTTTTTT.

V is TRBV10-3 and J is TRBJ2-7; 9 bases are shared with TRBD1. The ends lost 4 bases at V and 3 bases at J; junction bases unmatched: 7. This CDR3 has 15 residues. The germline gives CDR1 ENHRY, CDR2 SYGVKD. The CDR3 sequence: CAISAGTGSLYEQYF. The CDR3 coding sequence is TGTGCCATCAGTGCAGGGACAGGGAGTCTCTACGAGCAGTACTTC.

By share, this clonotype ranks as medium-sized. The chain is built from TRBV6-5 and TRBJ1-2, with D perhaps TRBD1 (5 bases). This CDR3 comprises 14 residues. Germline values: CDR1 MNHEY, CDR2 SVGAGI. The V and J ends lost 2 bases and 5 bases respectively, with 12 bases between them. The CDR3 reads CASSYIGAEYGYTF. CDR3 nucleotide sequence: TGTGCCAGCAGTTACATAGGGGCCGAGTATGGCTACACCTTC.